Each of the 15 T cell receptor beta chains below was sequenced from the same sample in a study of blood T cells in healthy people across ages. Next came a second PCR, run for 7 to 11 cycles, which used a sample-barcoded 5' primer along with a J-beta primer mix. TCRdb analysed the 5' RACE reads with MiXCR anew, one entry per CDR3 protein. The table shows hundreds of thousands of distinct CDR3 sequences, with around 21% occurring only once. The sequencing input was blood. Receptor source: a man between 65 and 79 years old in good health.

This clonotype was observed many times. CDR3 sequence reads: CASRKWVQYNEQFF. The CDR3 DNA is TGTGCCAGCCGAAAATGGGTACAGTACAATGAGCAGTTCTTC. The rearrangement uses TRBV6-2 or TRBV6-3 and TRBJ2-1; no reliable D call. Germline-derived CDR1 and CDR2 are MNHEY and SVGEGT. Trimming cost V 8 bases and J 4 bases, with 15 bases left between them. The CDR3 runs 14 residues.

Notes on this clonotype: Because the CDR3 is missing its conserved closing phenylalanine or tryptophan, this is likely a read error. No DNA is shown, since the ends of the CDR3 on it are uncertain; the CDR3 is the one TCRdb lists. V and J are TRBV10-3 and TRBJ2-5; the table's D gene call, TRBD1, was not cross checked with the DNA. The germline CDR1 and CDR2 sequences are ENHRY and SYGVKD. The CDR3 is 15 amino acids in total, end residues counted. CDR3 loop: CATKLGQKINNVHTS.

The table lists this clonotype with a few counts. This chain links TRBV5-1 with TRBJ2-1; a possible D gene is TRBD2 (6 bases). In germline, CDR1 is SGHRS, CDR2 YFSETQ. The CDR3 covers 15 residues. V lost 0 bases, J lost 3 bases, and 10 bases lay in between. CDR3 sequence (DNA): TGCGCCAGCAGCTTGGGGCCTAGCGACTACAATGAGCAGTTCTTC. Amino acid sequence: CASSLGPSDYNEQFF.

This clonotype was recorded at least ten times. This CDR3 reads CASSLTGDGYTF. The CDR3 region has the DNA TGTGCCAGCAGTTTGACAGGGGACGGCTACACCTTC. V is TRBV28 and J is TRBJ1-2, with TRBD1 matching over 8 bases. This CDR3 region has 12 residues. Germline CDR1 reads MDHEN; CDR2 reads SYDVKM. V lost 3 bases to trimming and J lost 8 bases; unmatched junction nucleotides: 2.

The chain uses TRBV5-1 and TRBJ2-1, with D maybe TRBD2 (5 bases). This CDR3 spans 15 amino acids. V was trimmed by 4 bases and J by 1 base, leaving 12 bases between them. Germline CDR1 is SGHRS and CDR2 is YFSETQ. The DNA of the CDR3 is TGCGCCAGCAGCCCTCGGGATCCATCCTACAATGAGCAGTTCTTC. Translating it yields CASSPRDPSYNEQFF.

V gene TRBV2 combines with J gene TRBJ2-2; D perhaps matches TRBD1 (5 bases). The CDR3 is 12 residues long. Looked up from germline, CDR1 is SNHLY and CDR2 is FYNNEI. V gave up 8 bases and J gave up 5 bases, with 9 bases separating them. The CDR3 is CASRKGTGELFF. Written as DNA, the CDR3 is TGTGCCAGCCGAAAGGGGACCGGGGAGCTGTTTTTT.

There are a few counts of this clonotype. This sequence joins TRBV5-1 and TRBJ2-7; D is uncertain. The CDR3 covers 14 residues. V shed 5 bases and J shed 2 bases, with 14 bases lying between them. Germline V gives CDR1 SGHRS, CDR2 YFSETQ. The CDR3 loop is CASSSRPQPYEQYF. The CDR3, as DNA: TGCGCCAGCAGTTCGCGCCCCCAACCCTACGAGCAGTACTTC.

This clonotype appeared a few times. J is TRBJ2-4 and V is TRBV12-3 or TRBV12-4; D is unclear. Trimming shortened V by 2 bases and J by 0 bases, and 2 bases separated the two germline ends. The CDR3 totals 13 residues. The CDR3 sequence: CASSLIAKNIQYF. The CDR3 region has the DNA TGTGCCAGCAGTTTAATAGCCAAAAACATTCAGTACTTC.

The chain employs TRBV12-3 or TRBV12-4 and TRBJ1-4, with D tentatively TRBD1 (5 bases). Trimming removed 5 bases at V and 7 bases at J, with 14 bases between. The CDR3 covers 14 residues. The CDR3 spells CASSPGRGLEKLFF. The DNA of the CDR3 is TGTGCCAGCAGTCCTGGTAGGGGCCTTGAAAAACTGTTTTTT.

In its sample, this clonotype was seen a few times. The V gene is TRBV7-8, the J gene TRBJ2-5, with D perhaps TRBD1 (6 bases). With 5 bases removed from V and 7 bases from J, the gap between germline ends came to 14 bases. CDR1 is SGHVS and CDR2 is FQNEAQ in the germline V gene. The CDR3 totals 13 residues. The CDR3 spells CASSQETRGTQYF. The DNA for the CDR3 is TGTGCCAGCAGCCAAGAGACCAGGGGGACCCAGTACTTC.

This clonotype was counted a few times. V is TRBV5-1 and J is TRBJ2-5; D is perhaps TRBD1 (6 bases). The germline V gene has CDR1 SGHRS and CDR2 YFSETQ. Trimming removed 2 bases at V and 3 bases at J, with 11 bases between. This CDR3 region has 14 residues. CDR3: CASSLNDRKETQYF. The CDR3 bases are TGCGCCAGCAGCTTAAACGACAGGAAAGAGACCCAGTACTTC.

This clonotype has a handful of counts. The chain couples TRBV6-5 to TRBJ2-5; the D call may be TRBD1 or TRBD2 (6 bases each). The J call may be in error: the DNA end matches TRBJ2-1 better. Germline-derived CDR1 and CDR2 are MNHEY and SVGAGI. This CDR3 is built from 12 residues. The CDR3 region is CASSLRGREQFF. The CDR3 DNA sequence: TGTGCCAGCAGCCTACGGGGGCGAGAGCAGTTCTTC.

V gene TRBV20-1 combines with J gene TRBJ2-4, with D perhaps assigned TRBD1 or TRBD2 (6 bases each). Germline CDR1 and CDR2: DFQATT and SNEGSKA (reference sequence). V was clipped by 0 bases and J by 4 bases, with 22 bases between them. The CDR3 loop spans 18 amino acids. DNA for the CDR3: TGCAGTGCTAGAGATCAGGGGTCTGTGGCGGGGCTAAAAAACATTCAGTACTTC. The encoded protein is CSARDQGSVAGLKNIQYF.

The gene calls are TRBV6-5 and TRBJ1-2; possible D gene TRBD1, 5 bases. This CDR3 contains 15 residues. The germline V gene has CDR1 MNHEY and CDR2 SVGAGI. V was cut by 2 bases and J by 1 base, with 11 bases left in between. The CDR3 loop reads CASSYMAGSNYGYTF. The CDR3 DNA reads as TGTGCCAGCAGTTACATGGCAGGGAGTAACTATGGCTACACCTTC.

This clonotype turned up a few times. The chain uses TRBV20-1 and TRBJ2-1, with 10 nucleotides matching TRBD2. The CDR3 runs 17 residues. Per the germline V gene, CDR1 is DFQATT and CDR2 is SNEGSKA (reference sequence). Trimming at V came to 0 bases and at J to 8 bases, leaving 13 bases not matched to a gene. CDR3 in DNA: TGCAGTGCTAGAGACCCTTTGAGCGGGAGGGGATTCTATGAGCAGTTCTTC. Amino acids: CSARDPLSGRGFYEQFF.